This is a list of T cell receptor beta chains from one sample in a study of shared clonotypes between healthy human individuals. Data came from immunoSEQ multiplex PCR; TCRdb stores just in-frame clones and leaves some out. The repertoire consists of about 770,000 clones, with approximately 72% occurring once and the leading ten covering 1.8%. The sample consisted of memory CD4+ T cells sorted from blood. These receptor sequences come from a woman in her twenties or thirties in good health. The conserved cysteine and the conserved F or W are not part of the CDR3 here. The D gene is left open where the match is weak.

v_call	d_call	j_call	cdr3_aa
TRBV7-9	TRBD2	TRBJ2-3	ASSQGLAGDTQY
TRBV7-8	TRBD1	TRBJ1-2	ASSKIGQGDYGYT
TRBV18	TRBD1	TRBJ1-2	ASSPPGTGGGYT
TRBV5-1	NA	TRBJ1-4	ASSGGPSNEKLF
TRBV14	NA	TRBJ2-7	ASSPNSPGAREQY
TRBV19	NA	TRBJ2-1	ASASVSYNEQF
TRBV27	NA	TRBJ2-5	ASSLASYETQY
TRBV6-1	TRBD2	TRBJ2-7	ASRRLAGGPDEQY
TRBV28	TRBD1	TRBJ2-5	ASSTPGQGIETQY
TRBV5-1	TRBD2	TRBJ2-7	ASSLGTSGSWLY
TRBV5-1	TRBD2	TRBJ2-3	ASGLAGGKDTQY
TRBV5-1	NA	TRBJ2-2	ASRRLNTGELF
TRBV30	NA	TRBJ1-5	AWSLVRNQPQH
TRBV6-1	TRBD1	TRBJ1-1	ASSERGLGAF
TRBV9	TRBD1	TRBJ1-1	ASSVGGTETEAF
TRBV18	NA	TRBJ2-1	ASSLESMGEQF
TRBV6-6	NA	TRBJ1-2	ASTRLGGLGYT
TRBV18	TRBD1	TRBJ2-3	ASSGQGADTQY
TRBV28	TRBD2	TRBJ2-3	ASSLRREGFSTDTQY
TRBV19	NA	TRBJ2-1	ASKGDRLTYNEQF
TRBV6-6	TRBD2	TRBJ2-2	ASSQTLAGAGGELF
TRBV18	NA	TRBJ1-1	ASSPPPGLGTEAF
TRBV5-1	TRBD2	TRBJ2-3	ASSPGLARADTQY
TRBV19	NA	TRBJ1-4	ASRTGTYNEKLF
TRBV6-4	TRBD1	TRBJ2-2	ASSENRGPVLSTGELF
TRBV6-4	NA	TRBJ2-6	ASSEAESSGANVLT
TRBV5-8	TRBD2	TRBJ2-1	ASSLSSGYNEQF
TRBV29-1	TRBD1	TRBJ1-2	SADRGEQGAGGYT
TRBV6-1	NA	TRBJ1-4	ASSEGRRNEKLF
TRBV7-7	NA	TRBJ1-1	ASSFNQNTEAF
TRBV28	NA	TRBJ1-1	ASSGRGEVNTEAF
TRBV5-1	TRBD1	TRBJ2-7	ASSYQTGGNEQY
TRBV7-2	TRBD2	TRBJ2-1	ASSPWEGKHNEQF
TRBV6-6	TRBD1	TRBJ2-1	ASNIGTGGANEQF
TRBV6-1	NA	TRBJ2-7	ASSLPGLTNEQY
TRBV4-2	NA	TRBJ1-3	ASSQVSSGNTIY
TRBV28	TRBD1	TRBJ2-2	ASSGQLGTGELF
TRBV4-2	TRBD2	TRBJ2-7	ASSTPSGVPYEQY
TRBV5-1	TRBD1	TRBJ1-1	ASSLEGQGNEAF
TRBV5-8	NA	TRBJ1-1	ASSLEFAGRYTEAF
TRBV6-1	NA	TRBJ2-3	ASSEAGEGTDTQY
TRBV5-4	NA	TRBJ2-4	ASSEGRELAKNIQY
TRBV5-1	TRBD1	TRBJ1-2	ASSPGQGFRGYT
TRBV4-2	TRBD2	TRBJ2-3	ASSQFQATSGQNYRTDTQY
TRBV19	NA	TRBJ1-5	ASSVQGYQPQH
TRBV25-1	NA	TRBJ2-1	ASSDQGLSYNEQF
TRBV27	TRBD1	TRBJ1-1	ASSSPGQGRTEAF
TRBV19	NA	TRBJ1-3	ASSREGNTIY
TRBV7-9	NA	TRBJ2-7	ASSFDGKYEQY
TRBV12-5	TRBD1	TRBJ1-2	ASARQGPEGYT
TRBV6-4	NA	TRBJ2-2	ASRQGLTGELF
TRBV27	TRBD1	TRBJ1-2	ASSLRTGGYGYT
TRBV19	TRBD1	TRBJ1-5	ASSSGQGGEQPQH
TRBV6-5	TRBD1	TRBJ1-4	ASRPGQGLRGLF
TRBV13	NA	TRBJ1-1	ASSFSPVDSLNTEAF
TRBV18	TRBD2	TRBJ2-7	ASSKRPGLAGGWAYEQY
TRBV2	NA	TRBJ1-5	ASSELPAGSGQPQH
TRBV14	NA	TRBJ1-1	ASSQAQVRNTEAF
TRBV5-5	NA	TRBJ2-3	ASSLVGAEKTQY
TRBV4-2	TRBD2	NA	ASSQDLLAGGGDEQY